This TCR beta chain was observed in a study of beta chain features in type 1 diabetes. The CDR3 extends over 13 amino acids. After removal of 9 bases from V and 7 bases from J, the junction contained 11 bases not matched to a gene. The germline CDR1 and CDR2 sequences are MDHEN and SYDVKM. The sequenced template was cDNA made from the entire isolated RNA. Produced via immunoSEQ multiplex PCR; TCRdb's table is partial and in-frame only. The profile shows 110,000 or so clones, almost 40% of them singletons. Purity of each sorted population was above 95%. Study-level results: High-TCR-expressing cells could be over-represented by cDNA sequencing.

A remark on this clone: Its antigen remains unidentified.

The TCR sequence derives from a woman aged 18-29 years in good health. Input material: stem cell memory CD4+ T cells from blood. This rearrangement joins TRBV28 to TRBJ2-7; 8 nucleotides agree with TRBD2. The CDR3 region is CARRLASGWEQYF. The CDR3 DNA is TGTGCCAGGAGACTAGCGAGTGGGTGGGAGCAGTACTTC.